The clone carrying this T cell receptor beta chain has just a few counts. The antigen is undetermined. Germline loops: CDR1 SNHLY, CDR2 FYNNEI. The CDR3 length is 12 residues. Trimming left V 10 bases short and J 2 bases short, with 12 bases between. The entry originates in a study of CD8 T cells in ankylosing spondylitis. Study outcomes and limitations: Some of the motif variants had earlier been found in reactive arthritis patients' fluid and blood.

TCRdb called the 5' RACE reads again in MiXCR, with one record for every CDR3 protein. The sample holds about 360,000 distinct CDR3 sequences, about 20% seen once. The gene calls are TRBV2 and TRBJ2-7, with D unresolved. The sequence came from a male donor with ankylosing spondylitis or in good health (not recorded which). Sequenced sample: blood, either unsorted or a sorted T cell fraction (not recorded which). This CDR3 reads CATKTPAYEQYF. In DNA form, the CDR3 reads TGTGCCACCAAGACCCCAGCCTACGAGCAGTACTTC.